Presented here are 7 T cell receptor beta chains from one specimen sequenced in a study of T cells after yellow fever vaccination. TCRdb re-analysed the 5' RACE reads in MiXCR, keeping a single row per CDR3 protein. The sample holds 300,000 or so distinct CDR3 sequences, 10% to 15% seen once. Here the sequenced sample was CD4+ T cells sorted from PBMCs, taken 45 days after the yellow fever booster vaccination. The origin of the receptors is a man aged 25-45 years who received the YFV17D yellow fever vaccine.

The chain recombines TRBV11-2 with TRBJ2-1; no clear D. CDR3 length equals 14 residues. CDR1 is SGHAT and CDR2 is FQNNGV in the germline V gene. The V and J ends lost 7 bases and 5 bases respectively, with 15 bases between them. CDR3 loop: CASTLDQPNNEQFF. The CDR3, as DNA: TGTGCCAGCACACTGGACCAACCTAACAATGAGCAGTTCTTC.

This clonotype came up a few times. The chain uses TRBV19 and TRBJ2-1; possible D gene TRBD2, 5 bases. Trimming stripped 5 bases from V and 1 base from J, with 9 bases between. CDR3 size: 14 residues. The germline V gene encodes CDR1 LNHDA and CDR2 SQIVND (reference sequence). CDR3: CASSETGSYNEQFF. The DNA for the CDR3 is TGTGCCAGTAGTGAAACGGGATCCTACAATGAGCAGTTCTTC.

A few counts support this clonotype. The CDR3 DNA reads TGCAGCGCCGGGACAGGGACCACCGGGGAGCTGTTTTTT. Amino acid sequence: CSAGTGTTGELFF. The gene calls are TRBV29-1 and TRBJ2-2, with 9 positions matching TRBD1. CDR1 is SQVTM and CDR2 is ANQGSEA in the germline V gene. Losses at the gene ends were 7 bases for V and 4 bases for J; bases not matched to a gene: 4. The CDR3 is 13 amino acids.

This clonotype was seen many times. The genes are TRBV5-6 and TRBJ2-5; D is ambiguous. The CDR3 runs to 12 residues. V dropped 2 bases and J dropped 2 bases, with 4 bases sitting between them. Germline V gene data show CDR1 as SGHDT and CDR2 as YYEEEE. CDR3 sequence reads: CASSFYQETQYF. The CDR3 region has the DNA TGTGCCAGCAGCTTTTATCAAGAGACCCAGTACTTC.

This clonotype was recorded a few times. The chain uses TRBV6-5 and TRBJ2-5; 8 bases match TRBD2. The CDR3 spans 12 residues. V lost 5 bases and J lost 9; bases outside the gene matches: 5. Looked up from germline, CDR1 is MNHEY and CDR2 is SVGAGI. CDR3 bases: TGTGCCAGCAGTCGCTCGGGGGGGGCCCAGTACTTC. Protein sequence: CASSRSGGAQYF.

This clonotype was counted a few times. The chain combines TRBV18 with TRBJ2-7, with 10 bases lining up with TRBD1. Germline CDR1 KGHSH, CDR2 LQKENI. The CDR3 runs to 16 residues. V shed 1 base, J shed 2 bases, and the junction held 5 bases outside the gene matches. The CDR3 spells CASSPLKGQGPYEQYF. The CDR3 region has the DNA TGTGCCAGCTCACCACTAAAGGGACAGGGGCCCTACGAGCAGTACTTC. Supplemented by reference TRBV18 and TRBJ2-7, the full variable domain reads NAGVMQNPRHLVRRRGQEARLRCSPMKGHSHVYWYRQLPEEGLKFMVYLQKENIIDESGMPKERFSAEFPKEGPSILRIQQVVRGDSAAYFCASSPLKGQGPYEQYFGPGTRLTVT.

This clonotype has only a few counts. The V and J genes are TRBV2 and TRBJ2-2; 8 bases agree with TRBD2. Trimming at V came to 1 base and at J to 5 bases, leaving 6 bases not matched to a gene. The CDR3 consists of 16 residues. Germline values: CDR1 SNHLY, CDR2 FYNNEI. The CDR3 protein is CASSEGAGGGTGELFF. CDR3 sequence (DNA): TGTGCCAGCAGTGAAGGGGCGGGAGGCGGGACCGGGGAGCTGTTTTTT.